This TCR beta chain was found in a study of T cells in Graves' hyperthyroidism and ophthalmopathy. The CDR3 regions of TCR beta were amplified from RNA transcripts. RT-PCR in the first round (using the HTBI primer set) targeted the TCR CDR3. TCRdb ran MiXCR on the multiplex PCR reads and lists one entry per CDR3 protein. The repertoire holds fewer than 650,000 distinct CDR3 sequences, 14% seen once, with approximately 14% in the top ten. This clonotype was detected ten times or more. The CDR3 contains 17 residues. CDR1 and CDR2 (germline): SGHAT, FQNNGV. Trimming removed 5 bases from V and 7 bases from J; junction bases left unmatched: 18.

The chain combines TRBV11-2 with TRBJ2-7; the match to TRBD1 covers 9 bases. The receptor was isolated from a woman between 40 and 55 years old with Graves' hyperthyroidism. Sequencing was carried out using blood. The CDR3 DNA is TGTGCCAGCAGCGGGACCAGTGGAGGGACAGGGTTGGCTGAGCAGTACTTC. Translated, it gives CASSGTSGGTGLAEQYF.